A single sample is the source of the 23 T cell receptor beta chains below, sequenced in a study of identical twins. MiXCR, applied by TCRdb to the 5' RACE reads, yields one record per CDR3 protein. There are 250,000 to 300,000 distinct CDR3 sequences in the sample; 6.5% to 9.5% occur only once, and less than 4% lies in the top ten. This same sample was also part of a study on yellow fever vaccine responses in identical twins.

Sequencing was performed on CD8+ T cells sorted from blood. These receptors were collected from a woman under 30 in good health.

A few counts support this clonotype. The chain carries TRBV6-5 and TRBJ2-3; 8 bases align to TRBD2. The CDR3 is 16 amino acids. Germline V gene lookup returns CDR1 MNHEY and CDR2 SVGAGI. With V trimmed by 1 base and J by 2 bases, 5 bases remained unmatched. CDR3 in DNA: TGTGCCAGCAGTTACTTCCCTAGCGGGCCCACAGATACGCAGTATTTT. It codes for CASSYFPSGPTDTQYF.

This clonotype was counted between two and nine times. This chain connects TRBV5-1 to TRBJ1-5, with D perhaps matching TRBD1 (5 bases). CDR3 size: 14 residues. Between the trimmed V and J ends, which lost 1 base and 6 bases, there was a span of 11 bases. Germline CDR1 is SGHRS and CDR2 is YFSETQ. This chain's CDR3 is CASSLKAGSQPQHF. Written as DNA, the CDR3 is TGCGCCAGCAGCTTGAAGGCAGGGAGTCAGCCCCAGCATTTT. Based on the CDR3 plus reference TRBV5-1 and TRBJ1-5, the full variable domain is KAGVTQTPRYLIKTRGQQVTLSCSPISGHRSVSWYQQTPGQGLQFLFEYFSETQRNKGNFPGRFSGRQFSNSRSEMNVSTLELGDSALYLCASSLKAGSQPQHFGDGTRLSIL.

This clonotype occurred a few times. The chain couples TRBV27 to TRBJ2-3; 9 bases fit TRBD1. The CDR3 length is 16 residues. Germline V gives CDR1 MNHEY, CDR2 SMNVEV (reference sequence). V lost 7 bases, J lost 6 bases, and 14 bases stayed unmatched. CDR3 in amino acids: CASTDEGQGSTDTQYF. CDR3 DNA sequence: TGTGCCAGCACGGACGAGGGACAGGGATCTACGGATACGCAGTATTTT.

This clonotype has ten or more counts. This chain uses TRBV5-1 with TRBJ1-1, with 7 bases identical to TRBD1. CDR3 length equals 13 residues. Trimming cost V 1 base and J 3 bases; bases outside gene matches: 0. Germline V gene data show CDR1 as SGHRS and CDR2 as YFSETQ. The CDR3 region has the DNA TGCGCCAGCAGCTTGACAGGGGACACTGAAGCTTTCTTT. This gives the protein CASSLTGDTEAFF.

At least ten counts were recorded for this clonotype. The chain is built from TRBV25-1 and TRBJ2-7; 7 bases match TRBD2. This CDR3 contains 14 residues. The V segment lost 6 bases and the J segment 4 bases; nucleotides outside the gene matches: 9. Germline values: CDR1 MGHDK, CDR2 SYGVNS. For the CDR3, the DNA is TGTGCCAGCAGGGGGGAGGGTCTACTTTACGAGCAGTACTTC. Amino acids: CASRGEGLLYEQYF.

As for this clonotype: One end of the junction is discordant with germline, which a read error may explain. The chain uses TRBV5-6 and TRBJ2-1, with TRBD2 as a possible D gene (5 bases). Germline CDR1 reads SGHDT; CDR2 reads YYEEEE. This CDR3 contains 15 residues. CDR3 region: CAISLSGGIPNEQFF. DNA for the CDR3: TGTGCCATCAGCTTGAGCGGAGGCATTCCCAATGAGCAGTTCTTC.

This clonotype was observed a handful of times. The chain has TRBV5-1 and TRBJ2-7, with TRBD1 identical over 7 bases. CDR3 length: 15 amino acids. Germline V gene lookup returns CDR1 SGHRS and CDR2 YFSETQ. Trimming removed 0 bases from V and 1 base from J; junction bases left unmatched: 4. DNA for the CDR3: TGCGCCAGCAGCTTGGAGGCAGGGGGATCCTACGAGCAGTACTTC. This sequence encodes CASSLEAGGSYEQYF.

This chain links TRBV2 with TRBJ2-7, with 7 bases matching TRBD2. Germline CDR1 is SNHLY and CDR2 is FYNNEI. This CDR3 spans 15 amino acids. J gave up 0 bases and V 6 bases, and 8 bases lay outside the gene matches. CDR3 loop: CASRSGTISSYEQYF. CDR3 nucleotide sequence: TGTGCCAGCAGGAGCGGGACCATCAGCTCCTACGAGCAGTACTTC.

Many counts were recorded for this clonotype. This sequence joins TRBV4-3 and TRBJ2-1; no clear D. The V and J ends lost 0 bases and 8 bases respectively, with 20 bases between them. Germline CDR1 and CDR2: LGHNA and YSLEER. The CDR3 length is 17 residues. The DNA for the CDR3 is TGCGCCAGCAGCCAAGATCGGGCCAGCATGGGGTTTCATGAGCAGTTCTTC. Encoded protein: CASSQDRASMGFHEQFF.

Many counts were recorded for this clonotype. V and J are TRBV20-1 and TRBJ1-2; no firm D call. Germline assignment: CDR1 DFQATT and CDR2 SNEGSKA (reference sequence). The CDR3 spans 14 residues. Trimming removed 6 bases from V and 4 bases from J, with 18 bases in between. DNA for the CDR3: TGCAGTGCCATCGAGCGGACGGTACCCTATGGCTACACCTTC. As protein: CSAIERTVPYGYTF.

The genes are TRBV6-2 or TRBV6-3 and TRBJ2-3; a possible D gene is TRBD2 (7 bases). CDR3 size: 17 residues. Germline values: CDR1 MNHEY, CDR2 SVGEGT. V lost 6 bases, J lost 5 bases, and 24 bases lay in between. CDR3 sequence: CASSPGLDLRGGDTQYF. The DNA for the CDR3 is TGTGCCAGCAGCCCCGGGTTAGACCTTAGGGGGGGAGATACGCAGTATTTT.

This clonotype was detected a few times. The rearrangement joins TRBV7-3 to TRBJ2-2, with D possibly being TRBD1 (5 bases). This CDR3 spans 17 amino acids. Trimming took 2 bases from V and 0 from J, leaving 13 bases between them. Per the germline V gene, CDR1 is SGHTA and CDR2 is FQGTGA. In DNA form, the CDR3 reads TGTGCCAGCAGCTTATTCCAAAGGGGAACGAACACCGGGGAGCTGTTTTTT. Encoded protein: CASSLFQRGTNTGELFF.

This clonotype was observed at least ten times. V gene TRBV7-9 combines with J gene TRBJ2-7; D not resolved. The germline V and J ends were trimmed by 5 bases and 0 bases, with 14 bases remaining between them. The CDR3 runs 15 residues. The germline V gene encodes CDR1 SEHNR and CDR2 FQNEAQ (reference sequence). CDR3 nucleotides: TGTGCCAGCAGCCTCCCGCCTAGTACCTCCTACGAGCAGTACTTC. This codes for CASSLPPSTSYEQYF.

The CDR3 loop reads CASRTPNNEQFF. The CDR3 DNA reads TGTGCCAGCAGAACGCCGAACAATGAGCAGTTCTTC. The J gene is TRBJ2-1, the V gene TRBV7-8; D remains unclear. From germline, CDR1 is SGHVS and CDR2 FQNEAQ. The CDR3 has 12 residues. V shed 6 bases and J shed 5 bases, with 8 bases lying between them.

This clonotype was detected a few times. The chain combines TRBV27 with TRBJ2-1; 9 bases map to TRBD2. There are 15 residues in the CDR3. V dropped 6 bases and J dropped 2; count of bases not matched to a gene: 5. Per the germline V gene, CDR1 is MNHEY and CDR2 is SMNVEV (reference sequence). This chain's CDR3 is CASRRGLATYNEQFF. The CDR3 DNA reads TGTGCCAGCAGAAGGGGACTAGCTACCTACAATGAGCAGTTCTTC.

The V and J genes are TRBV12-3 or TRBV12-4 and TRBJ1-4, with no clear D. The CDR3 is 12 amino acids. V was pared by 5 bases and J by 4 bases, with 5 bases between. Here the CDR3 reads CASSAGNEKLFF. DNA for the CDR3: TGTGCCAGCAGTGCCGGTAATGAAAAACTGTTTTTT.

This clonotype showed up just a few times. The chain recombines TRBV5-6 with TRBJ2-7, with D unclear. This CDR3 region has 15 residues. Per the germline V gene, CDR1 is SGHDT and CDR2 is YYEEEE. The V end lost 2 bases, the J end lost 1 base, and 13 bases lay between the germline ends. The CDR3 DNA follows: TGTGCCAGCAGCTTCGTGGACGGCGGATCCTACGAGCAGTACTTC. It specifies CASSFVDGGSYEQYF.

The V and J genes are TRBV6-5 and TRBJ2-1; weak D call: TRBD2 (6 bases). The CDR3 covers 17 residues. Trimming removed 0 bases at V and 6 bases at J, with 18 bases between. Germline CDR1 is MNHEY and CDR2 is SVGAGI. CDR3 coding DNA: TGTGCCAGCAGTTACTCATTAGCGGACTTTCGAGTCAATGAGCAGTTCTTC. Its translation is CASSYSLADFRVNEQFF.

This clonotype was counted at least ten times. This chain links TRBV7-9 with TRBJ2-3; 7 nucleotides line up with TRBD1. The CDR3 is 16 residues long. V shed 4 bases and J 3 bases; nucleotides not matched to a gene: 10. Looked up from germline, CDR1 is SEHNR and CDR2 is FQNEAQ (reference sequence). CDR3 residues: CASSSFARTGTDTQYF. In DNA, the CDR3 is TGTGCCAGCAGCTCGTTCGCCCGGACAGGAACAGATACGCAGTATTTT. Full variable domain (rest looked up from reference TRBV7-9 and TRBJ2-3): DTGVSQNPRHKITKRGQNVTFRCDPISEHNRLYWYRQTLGQGPEFLTYFQNEAQLEKSRLLSDRFSAERPKGSFSTLEIQRTEQGDSAMYLCASSSFARTGTDTQYFGPGTRLTVL.

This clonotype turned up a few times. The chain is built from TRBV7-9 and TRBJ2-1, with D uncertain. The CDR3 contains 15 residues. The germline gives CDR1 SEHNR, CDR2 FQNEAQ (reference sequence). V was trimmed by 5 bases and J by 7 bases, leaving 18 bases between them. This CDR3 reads CASSNSRFPSNEQFF. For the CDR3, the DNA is TGTGCCAGCAGCAACAGCCGGTTCCCCTCTAATGAGCAGTTCTTC.

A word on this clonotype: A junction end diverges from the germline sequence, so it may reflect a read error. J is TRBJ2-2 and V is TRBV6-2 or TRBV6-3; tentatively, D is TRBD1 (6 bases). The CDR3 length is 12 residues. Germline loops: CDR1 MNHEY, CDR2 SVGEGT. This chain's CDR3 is CASSRGAGKLFF. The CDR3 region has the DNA TGTGCCAGCAGCAGGGGAGCCGGGAAGCTGTTTTTT.

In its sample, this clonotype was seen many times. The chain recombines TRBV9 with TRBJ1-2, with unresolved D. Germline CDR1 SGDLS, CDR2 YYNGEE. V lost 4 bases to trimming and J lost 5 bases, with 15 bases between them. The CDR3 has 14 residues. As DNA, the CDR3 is TGTGCCAGCAGCCCTCGGGAGACTTTATATGGCTACACCTTC. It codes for CASSPRETLYGYTF.

The CDR3 nucleotides read TGCAGTGCTCCCTTAGCGGGGATTTCCTACGAGCAGTACTTC. It codes for CSAPLAGISYEQYF. The chain couples TRBV20-1 to TRBJ2-7; TRBD2 matches at 8 bases. Trimming cost V 5 bases and J 1 base; bases outside gene matches: 7. This CDR3 contains 14 residues. Looked up from germline, CDR1 is DFQATT and CDR2 is SNEGSKA (reference sequence).